A selection of T cell receptor beta chains follows, all from one sample in a study of blood T cell repertoires in COVID-19. Produced via immunoSEQ multiplex PCR; TCRdb's table is partial and in-frame only. The sample carries about 60,000 clones, about 91% recorded once. The sample consisted of peripheral blood. The receptors derive from a man aged 55 to 69 with acute or convalescent COVID-19. Each CDR3 is given without its conserved first and last residue.

TRBV29-1 | SAGRGGELF
TRBV15 | ATSRGLAGSQDTQY
TRBV6-5 | ASSRAGGTEAF
TRBV27 | ASSLPTGGAGYEQY
TRBV5-5 | ASSLASPPHSAF
TRBV28 | ASSSPPGAGGYT
TRBV19 | ASGLAGGSYNEQF
TRBV9 | ASSVGDRNYEQY
TRBV19 | ASGEQGAQQPQH
TRBV20-1 | SARGETGAF
TRBV28 | ASIPLGRGHEQY
TRBV28 | ASSLVYSNQPQH
TRBV20-1 | SAGGANEQF
TRBV7-9 | ASSSDRSIGGYQPQH
TRBV27 | ASNKRDQDNEQF
TRBV28 | ASSPGGGNQPQH
TRBV10-2 | ASKLQHSGANVLT
TRBV5-4 | ATQGTSGETQY
TRBV3-1/TRBV3-2 | ASSQQGAPTEAF
TRBV4-2 | ASSQGGDVETQY
TRBV5-8 | ASSPQREGVTDTQY
TRBV2 | ASSVGTRYGYT
TRBV5-1 | ASSLAGQGLSPLH
TRBV5-1 | ASSLAGGSGELF
TRBV9 | ASSSRSLTDTQY
TRBV19 | ASKASGTSYNEQF
TRBV9 | ASSVAPYDEQF
TRBV15 | ATKTGDNYGYT
TRBV6-2/TRBV6-3 | ASSPGGAGAETQY
TRBV29-1 | SVVGDRGLYGYT
TRBV5-6 | ASSLRQGLRNTEAF
TRBV19 | ASSSPGQGSYGYT
TRBV28 | ASSFVGQSYNSPLH
TRBV5-5 | ASSREPGQGAAGQY
TRBV28 | ASSLGQRNEKLF
TRBV15 | ATSRGHNYGYT
TRBV30 | AWSVLGTSEILSYNEQF
TRBV2 | ASSEAPSPGELF
TRBV7-8 | ASSLPGQGYQPQH
TRBV12-3/TRBV12-4 | ASSRAGDRGY
TRBV28 | ASSPPEGYLPYEQY
TRBV5-1 | ASSLGDGLNQPQH
TRBV5-4 | ASSLGNSGRTNIQY
TRBV7-3 | ASSLMGQNQETQY
TRBV19 | ASSIARVNYGYT
TRBV19 | ASSLASGSRNEQY
TRBV4-2 | ASSQLAGGPGGELF
TRBV15 | ATSPRGDSYEQY
TRBV27 | ASSLSEQAYGYT
TRBV5-1 | ASSLLGLAGEYAGELF
TRBV19 | ASSEMYTEAF
TRBV5-1 | ASSLDSYGYNEQF
TRBV3-1/TRBV3-2 | ASSHLAGAPSGEQY
TRBV3-1/TRBV3-2 | ASSLRGGPETQY
TRBV6-5 | ASSTDRGVGSLH
TRBV5-1 | ASSPGHATNEKLF
TRBV3-1/TRBV3-2 | ASSQGGADNSPLH
TRBV29-1 | SVDEGGTDTQY
TRBV12-3/TRBV12-4 | ASRSGSQPQH
TRBV27 | ASSFVPRGQGMADTEAF